This is a list of T cell receptor beta chains from one sample in a study of shared clonotypes between healthy human individuals. Profiled with immunoSEQ multiplex PCR; TCRdb holds only in-frame clones, not every one. Among about 680,000 clones listed, about 91% were seen once. The material sequenced was naive CD8+ T cells sorted from blood. The receptor set was obtained from a man in his thirties or forties in good health. CDR3s include the opening cysteine and the closing phenylalanine or tryptophan. D genes are given only for firm matches. Part of the rows lack a size; the others show once, few, many or a class for expanded clones.

j_gene	v_gene	d_gene	abundance	CDR3aa	CDR3nt
TRBJ2-3	TRBV27	TRBD2	.	CASRLRLAGTTDTQYF	TGTGCCAGCAGGTTAAGACTAGCGGGGACCACAGATACGCAGTATTTT
TRBJ1-5	TRBV19	.	once	CASSIGRGSNQPQHF	TGTGCCAGTAGCATAGGACGGGGTAGCAATCAGCCCCAGCATTTT
TRBJ2-3	TRBV27	.	.	CASSLLPPHSRVAGGTDTQYF	TGTGCCAGCAGTTTATTGCCCCCCCACAGTAGGGTAGCTGGCGGCACAGATACGCAGTATTTT
TRBJ2-7	TRBV28	TRBD2	.	CASRSGTSAGEQYF	TGTGCCAGCCGATCCGGGACTAGCGCCGGCGAGCAGTACTTC
TRBJ2-3	TRBV5-4	.	.	CASSLTLGDTQYF	TGTGCCAGCAGCTTGACGTTAGGGGATACGCAGTATTTT
TRBJ2-7	TRBV7-2	.	.	CASRQFGSSVYEQYF	TGTGCCAGCAGACAATTCGGGAGTTCTGTATACGAGCAGTACTTC
TRBJ2-1	TRBV27	.	.	CASSPVGSYNEQFF	TGTGCCAGCAGTCCGGTTGGCTCCTACAATGAGCAGTTCTTC
TRBJ2-2	TRBV27	.	.	CASTINQYTGELFF	TGTGCCAGCACCATAAACCAATACACCGGGGAGCTGTTTTTT
TRBJ2-7	TRBV28	.	.	CASSFTQTYEQYF	TGTGCCAGCAGTTTCACTCAGACCTACGAGCAGTACTTC
TRBJ2-2	TRBV28	TRBD2	.	CASSFLAGVGTGELFF	TGTGCCAGCAGTTTCCTAGCGGGAGTGGGTACCGGGGAGCTGTTTTTT
TRBJ2-1	TRBV7-2	TRBD1	.	CASSLTDRSSYNEQFF	TGTGCCAGCAGCTTAACGGACAGGAGCTCCTACAATGAGCAGTTCTTC
TRBJ2-5	TRBV7-9	.	once	CASSSLDSQETQYF	TGTGCCAGCAGCTCCCTGGACAGTCAAGAGACCCAGTACTTC
TRBJ2-5	TRBV2	TRBD2	.	CASSEWQRGETQYF	TGTGCCAGCAGTGAATGGCAGCGGGGGGAGACCCAGTACTTC
TRBJ1-5	TRBV5-6	.	.	CASSLANSNQPQHF	TGTGCCAGCAGCCTCGCCAATAGCAATCAGCCCCAGCATTTT
TRBJ2-2	TRBV9	.	once	CASTPTAGELFF	TGTGCCAGCACTCCGACAGCCGGGGAGCTGTTTTTT